This TCR beta chain was identified in a study of blood T cell repertoires in COVID-19. Across the study: The United States, Italy and Spain provided the acute and convalescent COVID-19 samples. Nucleic acid was either cDNA or gDNA, and it came from T cells, B-cell-depleted T cells, or PBMCs.

With 6 bases removed from V and 3 bases from J, the gap between germline ends came to 15 bases. This CDR3 is built from 14 residues. The germline gives CDR1 SGHVS, CDR2 FQNEAQ. As handled by the study authors: Using reference gene primer amplification, nucleated cell counts were estimated. TCRdb's copy holds only in-frame clones and misses some; the assay was immunoSEQ multiplex PCR. That table is the source of V, J and clone size, and D and trimming were worked out from the DNA. The table records about 56,000 clones, 89% of them present only once. Enrollment of patients from Seattle took place during active infection, with longitudinal follow-up.

The rearrangement joins TRBV7-8 to TRBJ2-7; D perhaps matches TRBD1 (6 bases). The sample taken for sequencing was peripheral blood. This TCR derives from a woman between 55 and 75 years old with COVID-19, enrolled during active disease. For the CDR3, the DNA is TGTGCCAGCAGACCTCTTAGGACAGTCTACGAGCAGTACTTC. This translates into CASRPLRTVYEQYF.